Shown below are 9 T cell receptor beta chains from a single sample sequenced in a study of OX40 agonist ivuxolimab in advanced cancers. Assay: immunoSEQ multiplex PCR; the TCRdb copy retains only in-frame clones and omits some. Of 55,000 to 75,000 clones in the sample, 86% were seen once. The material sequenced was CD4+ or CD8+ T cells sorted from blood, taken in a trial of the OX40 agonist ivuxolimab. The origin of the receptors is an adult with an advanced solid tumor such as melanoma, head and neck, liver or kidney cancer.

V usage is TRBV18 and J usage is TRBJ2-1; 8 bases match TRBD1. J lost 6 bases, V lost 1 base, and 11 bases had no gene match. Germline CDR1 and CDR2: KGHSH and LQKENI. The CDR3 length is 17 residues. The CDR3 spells CASSPRSGQGVSNEQFF. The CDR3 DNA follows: TGTGCCAGCTCACCACGGTCCGGACAGGGAGTAAGCAATGAGCAGTTCTTC.

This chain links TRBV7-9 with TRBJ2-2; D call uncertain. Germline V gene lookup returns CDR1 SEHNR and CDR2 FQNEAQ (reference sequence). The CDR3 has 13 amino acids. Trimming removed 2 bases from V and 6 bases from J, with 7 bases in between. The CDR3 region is CASSLFNPGELFF. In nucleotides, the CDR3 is TGTGCCAGCAGCTTATTCAATCCCGGGGAGCTGTTTTTT.

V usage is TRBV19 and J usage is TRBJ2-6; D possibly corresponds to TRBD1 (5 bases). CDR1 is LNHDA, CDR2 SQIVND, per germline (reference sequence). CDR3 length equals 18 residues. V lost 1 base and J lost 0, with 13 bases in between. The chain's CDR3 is CASSIAAGLGSGANVLTF. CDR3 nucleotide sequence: TGTGCCAGTAGTATAGCGGCAGGGTTAGGCTCTGGGGCCAACGTCCTGACTTTC. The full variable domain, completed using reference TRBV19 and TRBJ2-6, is DGGITQSPKYLFRKEGQNVTLSCEQNLNHDAMYWYRQDPGQGLRLIYYSQIVNDFQKGDIAEGYSVSREKKESFPLTVTSAQKNPTAFYLCASSIAAGLGSGANVLTFGAGSRLTVL.

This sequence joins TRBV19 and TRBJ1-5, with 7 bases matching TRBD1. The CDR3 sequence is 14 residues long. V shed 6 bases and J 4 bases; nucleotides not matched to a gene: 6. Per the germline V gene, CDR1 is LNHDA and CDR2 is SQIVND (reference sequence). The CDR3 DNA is TGTGCCAGTAGCCGCCAGGGGGGTAATCAGCCCCAGCATTTT. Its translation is CASSRQGGNQPQHF.

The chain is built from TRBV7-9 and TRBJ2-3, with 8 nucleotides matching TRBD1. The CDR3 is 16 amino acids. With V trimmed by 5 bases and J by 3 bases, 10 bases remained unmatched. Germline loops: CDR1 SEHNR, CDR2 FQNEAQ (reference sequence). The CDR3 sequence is CASSPGGRGGTDTQYF. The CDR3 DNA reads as TGTGCCAGCAGCCCAGGGGGCAGGGGAGGTACAGATACGCAGTATTTT.

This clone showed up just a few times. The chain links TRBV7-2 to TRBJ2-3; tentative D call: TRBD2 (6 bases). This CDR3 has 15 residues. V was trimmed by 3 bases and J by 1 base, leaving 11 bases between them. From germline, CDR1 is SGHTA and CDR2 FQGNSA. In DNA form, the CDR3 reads TGTGCCAGCAGCTTTGGGCGGGGCGGCACAGATACGCAGTATTTT. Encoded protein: CASSFGRGGTDTQYF.

CDR3 coding DNA: TGTGCCAGCAGTCTAGCGGGAGCCTACGAGCAGTACTTC. Translated: CASSLAGAYEQYF. This rearrangement joins TRBV27 to TRBJ2-7; 10 nucleotides line up with TRBD2. With 5 bases clipped from V and 2 bases from J, the junction kept 0 bases outside the gene matches. This CDR3 is built from 13 residues. Germline values: CDR1 MNHEY, CDR2 SMNVEV (reference sequence).

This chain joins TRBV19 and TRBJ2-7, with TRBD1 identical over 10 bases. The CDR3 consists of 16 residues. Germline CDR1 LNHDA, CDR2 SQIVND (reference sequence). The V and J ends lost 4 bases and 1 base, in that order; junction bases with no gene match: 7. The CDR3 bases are TGTGCCAGTAGTACTCCTCCGGGACAGGGGTCCTACGAGCAGTACTTC. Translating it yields CASSTPPGQGSYEQYF.

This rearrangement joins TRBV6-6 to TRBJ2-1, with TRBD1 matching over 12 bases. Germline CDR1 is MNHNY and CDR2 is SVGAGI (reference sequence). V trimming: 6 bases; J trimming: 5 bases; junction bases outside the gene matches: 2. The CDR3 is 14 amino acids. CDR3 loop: CASSGTGGHNEQFF. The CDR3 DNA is TGTGCCAGCAGCGGGACAGGGGGCCACAATGAGCAGTTCTTC.